This passage covers 22 T cell receptor beta chains from one sample sequenced in a study of blood T cell repertoires in COVID-19. Method: immunoSEQ multiplex PCR; TCRdb's copy keeps in-frame clones and lacks some. The sample carries 200,000 to 300,000 clones, approximately 89% recorded once. Sample: PBMCs or T cells enriched from blood (not recorded which). The receptor set was obtained from a woman in her thirties or forties with acute COVID-19.

The V call is TRBV20-1, the J call TRBJ1-5; 7 bases fit TRBD1. Trimming cost V 3 bases and J 7 bases; bases outside gene matches: 3. Germline values: CDR1 DFQATT, CDR2 SNEGSKA (reference sequence). The CDR3 runs 12 residues. The CDR3 sequence is CSASQGEQPQHF. CDR3 nucleotide sequence: TGCAGTGCTAGTCAGGGGGAGCAGCCCCAGCATTTT.

The chain has TRBV10-3 and TRBJ2-3; a possible D gene is TRBD2 (6 bases). Trimming shortened V by 3 bases and J by 6 bases, and 13 bases separated the two germline ends. CDR1 is ENHRY, CDR2 SYGVKD, per germline. The CDR3 covers 14 residues. The CDR3 is CAISDLDYWDTQYF. The CDR3 region has the DNA TGTGCCATCAGTGACTTGGACTATTGGGATACGCAGTATTTT.

This clone has just a few counts. J is TRBJ1-2 and V is TRBV4-3; weak D call: TRBD1 (5 bases). The CDR3 is 15 residues long. The germline CDR1 and CDR2 sequences are LGHNA and YSLEER. V lost 3 bases, J lost 4 bases, and 15 bases lay in between. The CDR3 DNA reads as TGCGCCAGCAGCCACCTCGGGGCGGGGTTCTATGGCTACACCTTC. Translated, it gives CASSHLGAGFYGYTF.

The rearrangement joins TRBV6-4 to TRBJ1-2; TRBD1 matches 9 bases. V lost 4 bases to trimming and J lost 8 bases; unmatched junction nucleotides: 5. CDR1 is MRHNA, CDR2 SNTAGT, per germline. This CDR3 comprises 13 residues. CDR3 in amino acids: CASSARTGDGYTF. CDR3 sequence (DNA): TGTGCCAGCAGTGCCCGGACAGGGGACGGCTACACCTTC.

J is TRBJ1-2 and V is TRBV7-9; D is ambiguous. CDR3 length: 13 amino acids. V was pared by 3 bases and J by 4 bases, with 9 bases between. Looked up from germline, CDR1 is SEHNR and CDR2 is FQNEAQ (reference sequence). CDR3 in DNA: TGTGCCAGCAGCTTGGGAGGATTCTATGGCTACACCTTC. It yields the protein CASSLGGFYGYTF.

The genes are TRBV5-6 and TRBJ2-1, with 13 positions matching TRBD2. V dropped 6 bases and J dropped 7; count of bases not matched to a gene: 4. The CDR3 is 14 amino acids. CDR1 is SGHDT and CDR2 is YYEEEE in the germline V gene. CDR3 sequence reads: CASKLAGGVNEQFF. The CDR3 coding sequence is TGTGCCAGCAAACTAGCGGGAGGGGTGAATGAGCAGTTCTTC.

This chain links TRBV10-1 with TRBJ2-3, with 7 bases fitting TRBD2. V dropped 3 bases and J dropped 4; count of bases not matched to a gene: 1. This CDR3 spans 13 amino acids. CDR1 is WNHNN, CDR2 SYGVQD, per germline (reference sequence). The CDR3 sequence is CASSELAPDTQYF. CDR3 bases: TGCGCCAGCAGTGAACTAGCGCCAGATACGCAGTATTTT.

The chain recombines TRBV5-1 with TRBJ2-1; 9 bases match TRBD1. The junction had 8 bases not matched to a gene; V was cut back by 1 base and J by 6 bases. There are 16 residues in the CDR3. The germline V gene encodes CDR1 SGHRS and CDR2 YFSETQ. CDR3 region: CASSLTGQGWGNEQFF. The DNA of the CDR3 is TGCGCCAGCAGCTTGACGGGACAGGGATGGGGCAATGAGCAGTTCTTC. The whole variable domain, remainder taken from reference TRBV5-1 and TRBJ2-1, is KAGVTQTPRYLIKTRGQQVTLSCSPISGHRSVSWYQQTPGQGLQFLFEYFSETQRNKGNFPGRFSGRQFSNSRSEMNVSTLELGDSALYLCASSLTGQGWGNEQFFGPGTRLTVL.

This chain uses TRBV2 with TRBJ1-4; 10 bases are shared with TRBD1. Germline lookup yields CDR1 SNHLY and CDR2 FYNNEI. Unmatched junction bases numbered 1, after V lost 6 bases and J lost 0 bases. The CDR3 is 15 residues long. The chain's CDR3 is CASRDRGSTNEKLFF. In DNA, the CDR3 is TGTGCCAGCAGGGACAGGGGGTCAACTAATGAAAAACTGTTTTTT.

The J gene is TRBJ1-1, the V gene TRBV10-3; maybe TRBD1 (5 bases). This CDR3 spans 16 amino acids. V was cut by 0 bases and J by 3 bases, with 14 bases left in between. Germline values: CDR1 ENHRY, CDR2 SYGVKD. The CDR3 is CAISESRQGGDTEAFF. CDR3 DNA: TGTGCCATCAGTGAGTCAAGGCAGGGAGGTGACACTGAAGCTTTCTTT.

The V gene is TRBV5-5, the J gene TRBJ1-5, with a weak D call TRBD1 (6 bases). There are 18 residues in the CDR3. Trimming pared 4 bases from V and 4 bases from J, leaving 24 bases between. Germline V gives CDR1 SGHKS, CDR2 YYEKEE (reference sequence). The CDR3 region has the DNA TGTGCCAGCAGCCGCGCCCCTTTATCAGGGGAGAGGAATCAGCCCCAGCATTTT. Translating gives CASSRAPLSGERNQPQHF.

This sequence joins TRBV5-1 and TRBJ1-2; TRBD1 matches 10 bases. Germline trimming cut 0 bases from V and 8 bases from J; bases unmatched to any gene: 4. The CDR3 runs to 14 residues. The germline gives CDR1 SGHRS, CDR2 YFSETQ. This chain's CDR3 is CASSLGQGAQGYTF. CDR3 nucleotide sequence: TGCGCCAGCAGCTTGGGACAGGGGGCACAGGGCTACACCTTC.

The CDR3 sequence: CASSGHRDRGTDTQYF. As DNA, the CDR3 is TGTGCCAGCAGCGGACACCGGGACAGGGGAACAGATACGCAGTATTTT. The rearrangement joins TRBV7-9 to TRBJ2-3; TRBD1 matches at 10 bases. The CDR3 has 16 amino acids. J lost 3 bases, V lost 5 bases, and 8 bases had no gene match. Germline loops: CDR1 SEHNR, CDR2 FQNEAQ (reference sequence). Full variable domain (missing parts from reference TRBV7-9 and TRBJ2-3): DTGVSQNPRHKITKRGQNVTFRCDPISEHNRLYWYRQTLGQGPEFLTYFQNEAQLEKSRLLSDRFSAERPKGSFSTLEIQRTEQGDSAMYLCASSGHRDRGTDTQYFGPGTRLTVL.

The chain uses TRBV5-1 and TRBJ1-1; 12 bases line up with TRBD1. The V segment lost 3 bases and the J segment 3 bases; nucleotides outside the gene matches: 3. Germline V CDR1 and CDR2: SGHRS, YFSETQ. The CDR3 has 15 amino acids. The CDR3 protein is CASSSGDRGHTEAFF. The CDR3 DNA sequence: TGCGCCAGCAGCTCCGGGGACAGGGGGCACACTGAAGCTTTCTTT.

The chain combines TRBV6-2 or TRBV6-3 with TRBJ1-2; 7 nucleotides line up with TRBD1. With 6 bases clipped from V and 3 bases from J, the junction kept 13 bases outside the gene matches. CDR1 MNHEY and CDR2 SVGEGT come from the germline V gene. The CDR3 extends over 16 amino acids. The CDR3: CASSHPTGGGDYGYTF. CDR3 in DNA: TGTGCCAGCAGCCACCCAACGGGAGGGGGCGACTATGGCTACACCTTC.

The J gene is TRBJ2-7, the V gene TRBV7-2; TRBD1 aligns across 8 bases. With V trimmed by 5 bases and J by 4 bases, 7 bases remained unmatched. Germline CDR1 is SGHTA and CDR2 is FQGNSA. CDR3 size: 14 residues. Here the CDR3 DNA reads TGTGCCAGCAGCACCCGCAGGGGGCAATACGAGCAGTACTTC. Translation gives CASSTRRGQYEQYF.

This sequence joins TRBV30 and TRBJ1-6; D is ambiguous. With 5 bases removed from V and 0 bases from J, the gap between germline ends came to 5 bases. This CDR3 region has 13 residues. Germline loops: CDR1 GTSNPN, CDR2 SVGIG (reference sequence). The CDR3 DNA reads TGTGCCTGGGGGAGCTCCTATAATTCACCCCTCCACTTT. It codes for CAWGSSYNSPLHF. Together with reference TRBV30 and TRBJ1-6, the CDR3 gives the full variable domain: SQTIHQWPATLVQPVGSPLSLECTVEGTSNPNLYWYRQAAGRGLQLLFYSVGIGQISSEVPQNLSASRPQDRQFILSSKKLLLSDSGFYLCAWGSSYNSPLHFGNGTRLTVT.

This clone has just one count. The V call is TRBV2, the J call TRBJ2-4; tentative D call: TRBD2 (6 bases). CDR1 is SNHLY and CDR2 is FYNNEI in the germline V gene. V was trimmed by 3 bases and J by 3 bases, leaving 15 bases between them. The CDR3 contains 16 residues. CDR3: CASSDRRGQGKNIQYF. The CDR3 bases are TGTGCCAGCAGTGACCGGCGGGGTCAAGGCAAAAACATTCAGTACTTC.

This clone occurred once. V is TRBV6-6 and J is TRBJ1-2; tentatively, D is TRBD1 (5 bases). Germline V lookup: CDR1 MNHNY, CDR2 SVGAGI (reference sequence). This CDR3 has 16 residues. V was clipped by 2 bases and J by 8 bases, with 21 bases between them. The CDR3 loop is CASSYRGTHSKGGYTF. The CDR3 DNA is TGTGCCAGCAGTTACAGGGGCACCCACTCGAAGGGGGGCTACACCTTC.

The V gene is TRBV10-3, the J gene TRBJ1-2, with a possible D match to TRBD1 (5 bases). V lost 3 bases and J 7 bases, leaving 15 bases between the germline ends. The CDR3 is 14 amino acids. CDR1 is ENHRY and CDR2 is SYGVKD in the germline V gene. CDR3 residues: CAISDRDRYGGYTF. CDR3 bases: TGTGCCATCAGTGACAGGGATAGGTACGGTGGCTACACCTTC.

The rearrangement links TRBV27 to TRBJ1-5; 8 bases align to TRBD1. From germline, CDR1 is MNHEY and CDR2 SMNVEV (reference sequence). Trimming cost V 5 bases and J 1 base; bases outside gene matches: 10. The length of the CDR3 is 17 residues. CDR3 sequence (DNA): TGTGCCAGCAGTCCCCTGGACAGGGCTTGGAGCAATCAGCCCCAGCATTTT. Its protein product is CASSPLDRAWSNQPQHF.

The chain couples TRBV4-2 to TRBJ2-5, with D tentatively TRBD2 (6 bases). Per germline, CDR1 LGHNA and CDR2 YNFKEQ. V lost 0 bases, J lost 5 bases, and 22 bases lay in between. The CDR3 is 18 amino acids. CDR3 loop: CASSQDHYRTLGGETQYF. In nucleotides, the CDR3 is TGTGCCAGCAGCCAAGATCATTACAGGACCTTAGGAGGGGAGACCCAGTACTTC.